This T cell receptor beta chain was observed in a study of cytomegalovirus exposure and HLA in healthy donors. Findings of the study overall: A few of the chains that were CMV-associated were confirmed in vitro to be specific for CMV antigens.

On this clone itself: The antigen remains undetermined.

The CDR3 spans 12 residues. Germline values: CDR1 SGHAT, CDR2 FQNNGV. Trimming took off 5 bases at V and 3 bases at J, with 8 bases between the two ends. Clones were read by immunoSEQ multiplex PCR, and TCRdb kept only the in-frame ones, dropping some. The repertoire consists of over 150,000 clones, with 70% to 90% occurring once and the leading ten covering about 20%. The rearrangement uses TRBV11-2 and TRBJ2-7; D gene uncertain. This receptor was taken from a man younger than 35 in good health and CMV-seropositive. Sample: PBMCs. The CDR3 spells CASSPNSYEQYF. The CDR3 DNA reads TGTGCCAGCAGCCCAAACAGCTACGAGCAGTACTTC.